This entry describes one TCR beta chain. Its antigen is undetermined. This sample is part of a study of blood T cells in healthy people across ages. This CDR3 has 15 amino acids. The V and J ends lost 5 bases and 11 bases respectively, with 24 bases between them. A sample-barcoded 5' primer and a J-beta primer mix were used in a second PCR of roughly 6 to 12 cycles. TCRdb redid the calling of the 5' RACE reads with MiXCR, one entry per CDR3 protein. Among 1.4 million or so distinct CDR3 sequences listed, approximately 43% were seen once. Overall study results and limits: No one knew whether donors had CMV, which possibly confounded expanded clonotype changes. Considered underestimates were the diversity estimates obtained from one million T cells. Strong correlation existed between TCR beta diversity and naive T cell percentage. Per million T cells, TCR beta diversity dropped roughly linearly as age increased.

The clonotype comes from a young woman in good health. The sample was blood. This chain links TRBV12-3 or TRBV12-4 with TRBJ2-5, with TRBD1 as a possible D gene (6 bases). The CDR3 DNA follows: TGTGCCAGCAGTGTCAGGGGAGCGGTGCATGCGGAGCAGTACTTC. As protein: CASSVRGAVHAEQYF.